This TCR beta chain derives from a study of regulatory and conventional T cells in RAG deficiency. Findings and caveats of the study: RAG-deficient patients showed markedly lower Shannon entropy and higher Simpson indices than control T-cell subsets. Omenn syndrome and CID/AS patients had around 100-fold fewer unique Treg TCR beta sequences, versus approximately 9.6-fold elsewhere.

Conventional CD4+ T cells were sorted from blood as CD25-low CD127-high cells. On this clone: Its specificity is not known.

This CDR3 region has 14 residues. The V end was cut by 8 bases, the J end by 0 bases, with 10 bases between. Per the germline V gene, CDR1 is MNHNY and CDR2 is SVGAGI (reference sequence). The method was immunoSEQ multiplex PCR; TCRdb's version includes in-frame clones alone and lacks a portion of them. This table has about 50,000 clones, 90% appearing once. The data were also submitted as part of a second study, on regulatory T cells. Turning to that study: The PCR used 52 TRBV and 13 TRBJ primers. Patient repertoires had restricted TRB V-J pairs and skewed V and J usage, most in Tregs.

Sequences were obtained from CD4+ effector T cells sorted from blood. The chain carries TRBV6-6 and TRBJ1-4; no clear D. The source of this sequence is a human donor in good health. The CDR3 coding sequence is TGTGCCAGCGCCGGGTTACCAACTAATGAAAAACTGTTTTTT. Amino acid sequence: CASAGLPTNEKLFF.